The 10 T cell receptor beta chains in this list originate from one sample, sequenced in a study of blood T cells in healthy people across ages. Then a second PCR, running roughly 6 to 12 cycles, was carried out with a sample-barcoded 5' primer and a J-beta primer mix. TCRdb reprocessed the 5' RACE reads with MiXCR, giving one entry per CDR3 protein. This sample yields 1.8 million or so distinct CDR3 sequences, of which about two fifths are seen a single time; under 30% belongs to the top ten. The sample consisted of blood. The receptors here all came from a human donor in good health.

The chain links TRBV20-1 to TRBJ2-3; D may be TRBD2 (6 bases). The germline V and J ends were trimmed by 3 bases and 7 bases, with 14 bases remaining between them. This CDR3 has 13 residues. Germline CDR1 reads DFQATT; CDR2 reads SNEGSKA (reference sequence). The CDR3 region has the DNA TGCAGTGCTAGTAAGACTAGGGGCAATACGCAGTATTTT. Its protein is CSASKTRGNTQYF.

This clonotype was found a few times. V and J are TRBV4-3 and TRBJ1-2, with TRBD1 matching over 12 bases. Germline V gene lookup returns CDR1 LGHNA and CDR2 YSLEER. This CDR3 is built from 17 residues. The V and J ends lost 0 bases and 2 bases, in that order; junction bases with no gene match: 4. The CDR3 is CASSQDGTGGTNYGYTF. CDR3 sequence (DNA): TGCGCCAGCAGCCAAGATGGGACAGGGGGCACAAACTATGGCTACACCTTC.

CDR3: CASSGNRESYF. The CDR3 DNA is TGTGCCAGCAGTGGGAACAGGGAATCGTACTTC. The rearrangement joins TRBV6-1 to TRBJ2-4; D is perhaps TRBD1 (6 bases). The CDR3 consists of 11 residues. Germline lookup yields CDR1 MNHNS and CDR2 SASEGT. Trimming took 4 bases from V and 15 from J, leaving 13 bases between them.

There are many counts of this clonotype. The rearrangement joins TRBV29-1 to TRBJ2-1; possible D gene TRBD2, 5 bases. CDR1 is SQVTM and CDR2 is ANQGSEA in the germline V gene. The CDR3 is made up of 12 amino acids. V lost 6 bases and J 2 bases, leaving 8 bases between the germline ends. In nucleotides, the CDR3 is TGCAGCGTCGAGGGCCCCTACAATGAGCAGTTCTTC. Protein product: CSVEGPYNEQFF.

The CDR3 loop is CASSLATGTQETQYF. The DNA of the CDR3 is TGTGCCAGCAGCTTGGCCACAGGGACCCAAGAGACCCAGTACTTC. The V call is TRBV7-9, the J call TRBJ2-5; D perhaps matches TRBD1 (6 bases). Germline V gene sequence: CDR1 SEHNR, CDR2 FQNEAQ (reference sequence). The CDR3 length is 15 residues. Trimming removed 3 bases from V and 1 base from J, with 12 bases in between.

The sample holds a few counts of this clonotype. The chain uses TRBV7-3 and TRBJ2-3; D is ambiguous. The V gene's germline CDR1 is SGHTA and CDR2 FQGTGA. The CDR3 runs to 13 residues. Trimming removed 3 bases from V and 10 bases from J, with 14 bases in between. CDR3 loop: CASSFNPDGPQYF. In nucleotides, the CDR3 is TGTGCCAGCAGCTTCAACCCGGACGGACCGCAGTATTTT.

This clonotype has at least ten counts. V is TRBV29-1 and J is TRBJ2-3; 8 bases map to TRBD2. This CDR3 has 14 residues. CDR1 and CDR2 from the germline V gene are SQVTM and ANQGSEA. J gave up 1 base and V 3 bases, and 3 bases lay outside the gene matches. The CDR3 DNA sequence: TGCAGCGTTGAGTCTAGCGGGCGCACAGATACGCAGTATTTT. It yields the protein CSVESSGRTDTQYF.

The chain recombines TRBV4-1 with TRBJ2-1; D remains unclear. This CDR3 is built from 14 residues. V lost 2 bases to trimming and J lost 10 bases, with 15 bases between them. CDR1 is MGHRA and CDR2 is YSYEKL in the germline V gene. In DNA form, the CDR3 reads TGCGCCAGCAGCCAAAGGTTAAGGGAAGGGGAGCAGTTCTTC. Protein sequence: CASSQRLREGEQFF.

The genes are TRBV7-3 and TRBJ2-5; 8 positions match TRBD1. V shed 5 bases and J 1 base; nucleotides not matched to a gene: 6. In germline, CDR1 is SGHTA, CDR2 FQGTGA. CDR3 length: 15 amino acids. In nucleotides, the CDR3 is TGTGCCAGCAGCCGGCGGACAGGGCTCCAAGAGACCCAGTACTTC. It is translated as CASSRRTGLQETQYF.

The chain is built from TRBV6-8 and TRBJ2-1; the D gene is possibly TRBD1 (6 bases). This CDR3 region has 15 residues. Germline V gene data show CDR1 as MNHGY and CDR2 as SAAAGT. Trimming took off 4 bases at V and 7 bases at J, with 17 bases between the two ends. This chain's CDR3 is CASSSDSGSLNEQFF. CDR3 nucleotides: TGTGCCAGCAGTTCGGACAGTGGGTCCCTAAATGAGCAGTTCTTC.